This T cell receptor (beta chain) was documented in a study of blood T cell repertoires in COVID-19. Followed longitudinally, the Seattle patients had been enrolled during active infection. Only in-frame clones appear in the TCRdb table, and some are missing; sequencing was by immunoSEQ multiplex PCR. This sample has just over 300,000 clones; roughly 91% occur once, and the top ten carry 1.5% to 2%. This CDR3 comprises 13 residues. From germline, CDR1 is LGHDT and CDR2 YNNKEL (reference sequence). With V trimmed by 6 bases and J by 4 bases, 3 bases remained unmatched. The chain combines TRBV3-1 (or the pseudogene TRBV3-2) with TRBJ2-5, with 9 bases that match TRBD1. The sequencing input was peripheral blood. The sequence derives from a woman aged 25-40 years with COVID-19, enrolled during active disease. CDR3: CASRQGAGETQYF. CDR3 nucleotides: TGTGCCAGCAGACAGGGGGCAGGAGAGACCCAGTACTTC.